This TCR beta chain was obtained from a study of shared clonotypes between healthy human individuals. Clones were sequenced by immunoSEQ multiplex PCR, and TCRdb holds only the in-frame ones, with some missing. The table shows some 1,900,000 clones, with approximately 94% occurring only once. Trimming pared 2 bases from V and 0 bases from J, leaving 9 bases between. Germline CDR1 and CDR2: SGHDT and YYEEEE. The CDR3 length is 14 residues. CD45RO-negative, CCR7-positively selected cells formed the naive CD8 fraction, excluding terminally differentiated effector memory CD45RA+ cells. Donors included only healthy HIV-negative adults lacking recent acute infections or vaccinations. Concerning this clone: What it recognizes is unknown. In the same sample, other DNA sequences code for this CDR3.

Study results and limitations: The sole specimen, blood, was sampled, and tissue repertoires likely differ. Naive subsets usually exceeded memory subsets in estimated richness.

This sequence originates from a man aged 18 to 35 in good health. Sample: naive CD8+ T cells sorted from blood. The J gene is TRBJ2-7, the V gene TRBV5-6; D is perhaps TRBD2 (6 bases). The CDR3 DNA is TGTGCCAGCAGCTTAGGAGGGAACTCCTACGAGCAGTACTTC. This gives the protein CASSLGGNSYEQYF.